The 15 T cell receptor beta chains given below trace back to one sample, sequenced in a study of cytomegalovirus exposure and HLA in healthy donors (dated by TCRdb to 2015 to 2018). The library was generated by the immunoSEQ multiplex PCR assay. For the multiplex PCR, a mixture combining 60 forward primers for TCR Vbeta segments and 13 reverse primers for TCR Jbeta segments was used. This immuneACCESS table, as held by TCRdb, lists in-frame sequences with V and J called but not all clones. Of the missing ones, under half trace to an unresolved V gene in checked studies; the others have no known cause. This sample gives about 140,000 clones in total; about four fifths of them show up just once. Roughly 3.2% of the sample is in the top ten clones. Sequencing was performed on PBMCs. The receptor source for this set is a man aged 18 to 29 in good health and CMV-seropositive.

The V call is TRBV27, the J call TRBJ2-1, with TRBD2 matching 10 bases. The CDR3 extends over 14 amino acids. Trimming cost V 5 bases and J 9 bases; bases outside gene matches: 7. Germline assignment: CDR1 MNHEY and CDR2 SMNVEV (reference sequence). In DNA form, the CDR3 reads TGTGCCAGCAGTGCTAGCGGGAGCTCGGTTGAGCAGTTCTTC. Translation: CASSASGSSVEQFF.

This chain connects TRBV2 to TRBJ1-5; D gene ambiguous. CDR1 and CDR2 from the germline V gene are SNHLY and FYNNEI. The CDR3 runs to 16 residues. Trimming removed 6 bases from V and 1 base from J, with 16 bases in between. The CDR3 DNA sequence: TGTGCCAGCAGGTGGCAGCCACCGAGGAGCAATCAGCCCCAGCATTTT. It translates to CASRWQPPRSNQPQHF.

The chain has TRBV5-1 and TRBJ2-4; D is unclear. The germline gives CDR1 SGHRS, CDR2 YFSETQ. V lost 0 bases and J lost 0, with 7 bases in between. CDR3 length: 15 amino acids. CDR3 coding DNA: TGCGCCAGCAGCTTGGATCCAGAAGCCAAAAACATTCAGTACTTC. Translating it yields CASSLDPEAKNIQYF.

Written as DNA, the CDR3 is TGTGCCAGCAGCCCTAACAGTAATGAGCAGTTCTTC. Translated: CASSPNSNEQFF. The chain combines TRBV11-3 with TRBJ2-1; no definite D call. The CDR3 has 12 residues. V was clipped by 5 bases and J by 7 bases, with 9 bases between them. Per the germline V gene, CDR1 is SGHNT and CDR2 is YENEEA.

The rearrangement links TRBV28 to TRBJ1-2, with TRBD1 matching 7 bases. Germline CDR1 MDHEN, CDR2 SYDVKM. The CDR3 loop spans 13 amino acids. The V and J ends lost 7 bases and 6 bases, in that order; junction bases with no gene match: 8. The CDR3 DNA follows: TGTGCCAGCAACTCGGACAGGCTAAATGGCTACACCTTC. As protein: CASNSDRLNGYTF.

The V gene is TRBV11-3, the J gene TRBJ2-1; no clear D. The V gene lost 2 bases and the J gene lost 7 bases, with 6 bases spanning the gap. The CDR3 sequence is 12 residues long. Germline values: CDR1 SGHNT, CDR2 YENEEA. The CDR3 sequence: CASSLPFNEQFF. In DNA form, the CDR3 reads TGTGCCAGCAGCTTACCTTTTAATGAGCAGTTCTTC.

This clone was seen just once. The V and J genes are TRBV7-8 and TRBJ1-1, with a tentative D call TRBD1 (5 bases). V was clipped by 3 bases and J by 5 bases, with 10 bases between them. The germline gives CDR1 SGHVS, CDR2 FQNEAQ. This CDR3 has 13 residues. CDR3: CASSLGPVTEAFF. The CDR3 nucleotides read TGTGCCAGCAGCTTGGGGCCGGTAACTGAAGCTTTCTTT.

V and J are TRBV7-9 and TRBJ2-7, with 7 bases identical to TRBD2. The length of the CDR3 is 16 residues. V gave up 5 bases and J gave up 2 bases; unmatched junction bases: 12. Germline values: CDR1 SEHNR, CDR2 FQNEAQ (reference sequence). CDR3 coding DNA: TGTGCCAGCAGCCCCTACATTAAGCGGGAAGCCTACGAGCAGTACTTC. Translating gives CASSPYIKREAYEQYF.

The rearrangement uses TRBV29-1 and TRBJ1-1; TRBD1 might be the D (6 bases). The V gene's germline CDR1 is SQVTM and CDR2 ANQGSEA. V dropped 6 bases and J dropped 3 bases, with 11 bases sitting between them. This CDR3 region has 12 residues. The CDR3 loop is CSVRGFYTEAFF. The CDR3 DNA reads TGCAGCGTCAGGGGATTTTACACTGAAGCTTTCTTT.

The chain couples TRBV6-1 to TRBJ1-2; D is unclear. Germline V gene data show CDR1 as MNHNS and CDR2 as SASEGT. The CDR3 contains 14 residues. V was cut by 2 bases and J by 2 bases, with 9 bases left in between. The CDR3 bases are TGTGCCAGCAGTGAATCTGAGGAAAACTATGGCTACACCTTC. Translated, it gives CASSESEENYGYTF.

V gene TRBV30 combines with J gene TRBJ2-1; TRBD2 agrees at 9 bases. The CDR3 contains 13 residues. From germline, CDR1 is GTSNPN and CDR2 SVGIG (reference sequence). V was clipped by 3 bases and J by 9 bases; unmatched bases: 6. The CDR3 DNA reads TGTGCCTGGAGGCGCGGGAGGGCCCCTGAGCAGTTCTTC. This sequence encodes CAWRRGRAPEQFF.

This sequence joins TRBV28 and TRBJ2-2; 10 nucleotides match TRBD1. The CDR3 has 15 residues. The trim removed 6 bases at V and 5 bases at J, leaving 6 bases unmatched. Per the germline V gene, CDR1 is MDHEN and CDR2 is SYDVKM. The CDR3 sequence: CASSRQGANTGELFF. CDR3 DNA: TGTGCCAGCAGCCGACAGGGGGCAAATACCGGGGAGCTGTTTTTT.

This sequence joins TRBV7-2 and TRBJ1-5; D may be TRBD1 (6 bases). The germline gives CDR1 SGHTA, CDR2 FQGNSA. The CDR3 runs 15 residues. Trimming removed 5 bases at V and 1 base at J, with 12 bases between. This CDR3 reads CASSIGQTSNQPQHF. DNA of the CDR3: TGTGCCAGCAGCATAGGACAGACAAGCAATCAGCCCCAGCATTTT.

This clone occurred once. The chain recombines TRBV5-1 with TRBJ1-2; 7 nucleotides align to TRBD1. CDR1 is SGHRS, CDR2 YFSETQ, per germline. The CDR3 is made up of 15 amino acids. Germline trimming cut 4 bases from V and 8 bases from J; bases unmatched to any gene: 14. Here the CDR3 DNA reads TGCGCCAGCAGCACGAACACTGGGACAGCCCTCGGCTACACCTTC. This encodes CASSTNTGTALGYTF.

The genes are TRBV4-1 and TRBJ1-6; 7 bases are a match to TRBD1. V shed 3 bases and J 7 bases; nucleotides not matched to a gene: 3. The CDR3 totals 14 residues. The germline V gene has CDR1 MGHRA and CDR2 YSYEKL. CDR3 protein: CASSQTGTNSPLHF. CDR3 nucleotides: TGCGCCAGCAGCCAGACAGGGACCAATTCACCCCTCCACTTT.